These 15 T cell receptor beta chains came from one sample sequenced in a study of blood T cell repertoires in COVID-19 (dated by TCRdb to about 2020). Libraries were prepared through the immunoSEQ multiplex PCR assay. Held by TCRdb, this immuneACCESS table contains in-frame sequences only and omits some clones. Under half of the omission traces to an unresolved V gene where checked; the cause of the rest is unknown. In all, the sample holds tens of thousands of clones, and 60% to 85% of those were seen once. Less than 20% of the sample comes from the top ten. The sequencing sample was made of peripheral blood. The receptors stem from a human donor in a cohort sampled during active COVID-19.

This chain connects TRBV9 to TRBJ2-5; TRBD1 matches 8 bases. CDR3 length: 16 residues. The V segment lost 1 base and the J segment 5 bases; nucleotides outside the gene matches: 10. Per germline, CDR1 SGDLS and CDR2 YYNGEE. The CDR3 bases are TGTGCCAGCAGCGTAAGTGGGCAGGGGGCAAGGGAGACCCAGTACTTC. Translated, it gives CASSVSGQGARETQYF.

The gene calls are TRBV6-6 and TRBJ2-7; D is possibly TRBD1 (6 bases). The CDR3 totals 13 residues. The V end lost 6 bases, the J end lost 0 bases, and 9 bases lay between the germline ends. CDR1 and CDR2 from the germline V gene are MNHNY and SVGAGI (reference sequence). CDR3 protein: CASSSRGSYEQYV. Written as DNA, the CDR3 is TGTGCCAGCAGCAGCAGGGGCTCCTACGAGCAGTACGTC.

The chain joins TRBV28 to TRBJ2-7, with D perhaps TRBD2 (6 bases). Between the trimmed V and J ends, which lost 5 bases and 4 bases, there was a span of 9 bases. This CDR3 has 12 amino acids. In germline, CDR1 is MDHEN, CDR2 SYDVKM. The CDR3 region has the DNA TGTGCCAGCAGTGCGGGACTGTACGAGCAGTACTTC. Its protein product is CASSAGLYEQYF.

The J gene is TRBJ2-6, the V gene TRBV7-9, with D maybe TRBD1 (6 bases). V was cut by 7 bases and J by 0 bases, with 13 bases left in between. Germline CDR1 SEHNR, CDR2 FQNEAQ (reference sequence). This CDR3 has 16 amino acids. The CDR3 is CASIRTAISGANVLTF. The CDR3 DNA is TGTGCCAGCATTAGGACAGCAATCTCTGGGGCCAACGTCCTGACTTTC.

The CDR3 DNA reads TGTGCCAGCAGCTCAATCGGGGTAGCGGGTCTGTTCTTC. Encoded protein: CASSSIGVAGLFF. V is TRBV7-2 and J is TRBJ2-1, with 7 bases fitting TRBD2. The CDR3 totals 13 residues. The J segment lost 15 bases and the V segment lost 4 bases, leaving 12 bases of the junction unmatched. The germline gives CDR1 SGHTA, CDR2 FQGNSA.

The V and J genes are TRBV19 and TRBJ2-5; 8 bases are shared with TRBD2. V lost 5 bases to trimming and J lost 1 base; unmatched junction nucleotides: 3. Germline assignment: CDR1 LNHDA and CDR2 SQIVND (reference sequence). The CDR3 runs to 14 residues. The CDR3 DNA reads TGTGCCAGTAGTTGGCGGGGGGTCCAAGAGACCCAGTACTTC. As protein: CASSWRGVQETQYF.

The chain links TRBV28 to TRBJ2-1, with 10 bases fitting TRBD2. Germline CDR1 reads MDHEN; CDR2 reads SYDVKM. The CDR3 is made up of 19 amino acids. Germline trimming cut 3 bases from V and 8 bases from J; bases unmatched to any gene: 19. The CDR3 sequence is CASSFPPRASGSPKDEQFF. DNA for the CDR3: TGTGCCAGCAGTTTCCCACCCCGGGCTAGCGGGAGCCCGAAAGATGAGCAGTTCTTC.

The chain uses TRBV4-3 and TRBJ2-1, with 14 bases aligning to TRBD2. The junction had 4 bases not matched to a gene; V was cut back by 1 base and J by 8 bases. CDR1 and CDR2 from the germline V gene are LGHNA and YSLEER. CDR3 size: 16 residues. The CDR3 reads CASSQGAGLAGDEQFF. DNA of the CDR3: TGCGCCAGCAGCCAAGGGGCGGGACTAGCGGGAGATGAGCAGTTCTTC.

J is TRBJ2-2 and V is TRBV7-2; D uncertain. The CDR3 runs to 16 residues. V lost 2 bases to trimming and J lost 0 bases, with 10 bases between them. The germline V gene encodes CDR1 SGHTA and CDR2 FQGNSA. Here the CDR3 reads CASSLFADPNTGELFF. CDR3 nucleotides: TGTGCCAGCAGCTTATTTGCGGATCCGAACACCGGGGAGCTGTTTTTT.

The V gene is TRBV9, the J gene TRBJ2-1, with 9 bases lining up with TRBD2. Unmatched junction bases numbered 6, after V lost 4 bases and J lost 4 bases. CDR1 is SGDLS and CDR2 is YYNGEE in the germline V gene. CDR3 size: 15 residues. CDR3 sequence: CASSRRLAEYNEQFF. The CDR3 DNA reads as TGTGCCAGCAGCCGCCGACTAGCGGAGTACAATGAGCAGTTCTTC.

The chain couples TRBV7-8 to TRBJ1-2; D perhaps matches TRBD1 (5 bases). In germline, CDR1 is SGHVS, CDR2 FQNEAQ. CDR3 length equals 16 residues. V was shortened by 5 bases and J by 1 base, with 17 bases between the two germline ends. The CDR3 region is CASSLSQGPLNYGYTF. As DNA, the CDR3 is TGTGCCAGCAGCCTCTCTCAGGGCCCACTTAACTATGGCTACACCTTC.

The J gene is TRBJ1-1, the V gene TRBV5-1; perhaps TRBD1 as D (6 bases). The CDR3 covers 17 residues. The V end lost 4 bases, the J end lost 2 bases, and 21 bases lay between the germline ends. Germline V gene sequence: CDR1 SGHRS, CDR2 YFSETQ. CDR3: CASSPGTGFGGNTEAFF. The CDR3 bases are TGCGCCAGCAGCCCGGGTACAGGGTTTGGCGGAAACACTGAAGCTTTCTTT.

The gene calls are TRBV6-2 or TRBV6-3 and TRBJ1-3, with D perhaps TRBD1 (5 bases). V was pared by 2 bases and J by 0 bases, with 8 bases between. Germline lookup yields CDR1 MNHEY and CDR2 SVGEGT. The CDR3 length is 15 residues. CDR3 DNA: TGTGCCAGCAGTTACGGAGGGGACTCTGGAAACACCATATATTTT. This translates into CASSYGGDSGNTIYF.

This clone was counted at least ten times. The V gene is TRBV11-3, the J gene TRBJ2-1; D not certain. Trimming stripped 3 bases from V and 3 bases from J, with 9 bases between. The germline V gene has CDR1 SGHNT and CDR2 YENEEA. The CDR3 has 14 residues. The CDR3, as DNA: TGTGCCAGCAGCTTGGAGAGAAACTACAATGAGCAGTTCTTC. Translating it yields CASSLERNYNEQFF.

J is TRBJ1-2 and V is TRBV10-2, with 12 bases fitting TRBD1. Germline V gene lookup returns CDR1 WSHSY and CDR2 SAAADI. The CDR3 is 17 amino acids. V was clipped by 7 bases and J by 3 bases; unmatched bases: 12. CDR3 loop: CASKSLGTGGEDYGYTF. In DNA form, the CDR3 reads TGCGCCAGCAAGTCCCTCGGGACAGGGGGCGAGGACTATGGCTACACCTTC.